The present TCR beta chain was sequenced within a study of cytomegalovirus exposure and HLA in healthy donors. Whole-study findings and limits: Most CMV-associated TCR beta chains appeared HLA-restricted in a later analysis. Links to common viral pathogens appeared, in a later analysis, for several of the most significant clusters. Among TCR beta chains, those listed as cytomegalovirus-associated numbered around 180.

A note on this clone: What it binds is not known.

Primers included in the PCR were 60 Vbeta and 13 Jbeta primers. Generated by immunoSEQ multiplex PCR, the TCRdb table keeps only in-frame clones and is missing some. The table has hundreds of thousands of clones, about 77% seen once; the top ten hold roughly 2%. The ends lost 1 base at V and 6 bases at J; junction bases unmatched: 10. The germline V gene encodes CDR1 GTSNPN and CDR2 SVGIG (reference sequence). The CDR3 has 15 residues. The TCR was taken from a woman in her 30s in good health and CMV-seronegative. The chain has TRBV30 and TRBJ1-2, with 8 bases fitting TRBD1. Sequencing was performed on PBMCs. CDR3 in amino acids: CAWSGENRGINGYTF. The CDR3 DNA follows: TGTGCCTGGAGTGGGGAAAACAGGGGGATTAATGGCTACACCTTC.